The 8 T cell receptor beta chains below all came from one sample that was sequenced in a study of T cell changes during pregnancy in multiple sclerosis. The table came from immunoSEQ multiplex PCR; TCRdb's copy has only in-frame clones and leaves some out. The sample contains roughly 59,000 clones, about 93% of which appear only once. The specimen comprised CD8+ T cells from peripheral blood mononuclear cells, sampled in the second trimester of pregnancy. Receptors were obtained from a female donor with multiple sclerosis, enrolled in a pregnancy study.

This chain links TRBV28 with TRBJ2-1; 10 bases agree with TRBD2. Germline loops: CDR1 MDHEN, CDR2 SYDVKM. J gave up 0 bases and V 4 bases, and 9 bases lay outside the gene matches. The CDR3 consists of 18 residues. CDR3 region: CASSSPGLANPSYNEQFF. The CDR3 region has the DNA TGTGCCAGCAGTTCTCCGGGACTAGCGAACCCCTCCTACAATGAGCAGTTCTTC.

The chain couples TRBV7-2 to TRBJ2-7, with 7 bases that match TRBD2. Germline loops: CDR1 SGHTA, CDR2 FQGNSA. Unmatched junction bases numbered 4, after V lost 6 bases and J lost 2 bases. The CDR3 runs 13 residues. CDR3 residues: CASSFRGAYEQYF. CDR3 coding DNA: TGTGCCAGCAGTTTTCGGGGGGCCTACGAGCAGTACTTC.

CDR3 sequence: CASSLFSGYEQYF. DNA for the CDR3: TGTGCCAGCTCTCTGTTTAGCGGATACGAGCAGTACTTC. This rearrangement joins TRBV6-1 to TRBJ2-7, with TRBD2 as a possible D gene (6 bases). CDR1 and CDR2 (germline): MNHNS, SASEGT. Trimming removed 8 bases from V and 4 bases from J, with 15 bases in between. The CDR3 is 13 amino acids.

This clone was seen a single time. The chain uses TRBV5-6 and TRBJ1-2; D is possibly TRBD1 (5 bases). V lost 6 bases, J lost 0 bases, and 15 bases lay in between. The length of the CDR3 is 15 residues. Germline-derived CDR1 and CDR2 are SGHDT and YYEEEE. In nucleotides, the CDR3 is TGTGCCAGCACCCGGGGGGTCATAGCTAACTATGGCTACACCTTC. Protein: CASTRGVIANYGYTF.

The rearrangement links TRBV9 to TRBJ2-3; unclear D gene. The CDR3 sequence is 14 residues long. Germline V gene data show CDR1 as SGDLS and CDR2 as YYNGEE. V shed 4 bases and J shed 0 bases, with 9 bases lying between them. The chain's CDR3 is CASSPSKSTDTQYF. The CDR3 DNA sequence: TGTGCCAGCAGCCCAAGCAAAAGCACAGATACGCAGTATTTT.

The chain couples TRBV28 to TRBJ2-1; TRBD2 matches at 7 bases. CDR1 and CDR2 from the germline V gene are MDHEN and SYDVKM. Trimming cost V 2 bases and J 4 bases; bases outside gene matches: 8. CDR3 length: 16 amino acids. Written as DNA, the CDR3 is TGTGCCAGCAGTTTAGGGGAGGGTGGGGGATACAATGAGCAGTTCTTC. It yields the protein CASSLGEGGGYNEQFF.

This rearrangement joins TRBV12-5 to TRBJ1-1; 7 nucleotides agree with TRBD1. Per germline, CDR1 LGHNT and CDR2 FRNRAP. The CDR3 has 12 residues. J was trimmed by 9 bases and V by 6 bases; bases with no gene match: 7. This CDR3 is CASGTGQSKAFF. The CDR3 DNA reads TGTGCTAGTGGCACGGGACAGAGTAAAGCTTTCTTT.

V is TRBV6-6 and J is TRBJ2-5, with 10 bases aligning to TRBD1. V lost 5 bases, J lost 3 bases, and 3 bases stayed unmatched. The germline V gene encodes CDR1 MNHNY and CDR2 SVGAGI (reference sequence). CDR3 length: 14 residues. The CDR3 DNA reads as TGTGCCAGCAGTCTCGGGACAGGGGAAGAGACCCAGTACTTC. Translation: CASSLGTGEETQYF.